Listed below are T cell receptor beta chains from one sample, sequenced in a study of shared clonotypes between healthy human individuals. The table came from immunoSEQ multiplex PCR; TCRdb's copy has only in-frame clones and leaves some out. The table shows about 1,900,000 clones, with approximately 94% occurring only once. Sequencing was performed on naive CD8+ T cells sorted from blood. These receptors all stem from a man aged 18 to 30 in good health. The CDR3 runs from the conserved cysteine through the conserved F or W. A D gene is named only where the DNA matches it firmly. Size values are once, few and many counts, or a class for expanded clones, and some rows have none.

-	-	TRBJ1-2	TRBV11-2	CASSFGQDHNYGYTF	TGTGCCAGCAGCTTTGGGCAGGACCATAACTATGGCTACACCTTC
-	-	TRBJ2-5	TRBV7-6	CASSSNPGTQETQYF	TGTGCCAGCAGCTCCAATCCAGGGACACAAGAGACCCAGTACTTC
-	-	TRBJ2-3	TRBV27	CASSSYEYGLTDTQYF	TGTGCCAGCAGTTCGTACGAGTACGGCCTCACAGATACGCAGTATTTT
TRBD1	few	TRBJ2-7	TRBV4-3	CASPGQGTSYEQYF	TGCGCCAGCCCCGGACAGGGCACATCCTACGAGCAGTACTTC
TRBD1	once	TRBJ2-7	TRBV6-1	CASSEGQGSIYEQYF	TGTGCCAGCAGTGAAGGACAGGGAAGTATCTACGAGCAGTACTTC
-	-	TRBJ2-7	TRBV28	CASSLRGPYEQYF	TGTGCCAGCAGTTTAAGAGGGCCCTACGAGCAGTACTTC
-	-	TRBJ1-6	TRBV19	CASSYDQGSPLHF	TGTGCCAGTAGTTATGACCAGGGCTCACCCCTCCACTTT
-	-	TRBJ2-7	TRBV2	CVSNALITDPYEQYF	TGTGTCAGCAATGCTCTCATCACGGACCCCTACGAGCAGTACTTC
-	-	TRBJ2-7	TRBV7-8	CASSTPLGRPYEQYF	TGTGCCAGCAGCACCCCCCTGGGCAGGCCCTACGAGCAGTACTTC
-	-	TRBJ2-7	TRBV7-8	CASSPPTGGYEQYF	TGTGCCAGCAGCCCGCCGACAGGAGGTTACGAGCAGTACTTC
TRBD2	-	TRBJ2-7	TRBV27	CASRPGLLHYEQYF	TGTGCCAGCAGGCCGGGACTATTACACTACGAGCAGTACTTC
-	-	TRBJ2-3	TRBV5-8	CASKSVADTQYF	TGTGCCAGCAAATCAGTGGCAGATACGCAGTATTTT
-	-	TRBJ1-6	TRBV28	CASSPRGHLRGSPLHF	TGTGCCAGCAGTCCCCGGGGACATTTGAGGGGTTCACCCCTCCACTTT
-	-	TRBJ1-2	TRBV2	CASSEEGFYGYTF	TGTGCCAGCAGTGAAGAGGGATTCTATGGCTACACCTTC
TRBD2	once	TRBJ2-7	TRBV7-9	CASSSTSGRAEEQYF	TGTGCCAGCAGCTCTACTAGCGGGAGGGCCGAAGAGCAGTACTTC
-	-	TRBJ1-3	TRBV29-1	CSVAVEPGNTIYF	TGCAGCGTTGCGGTGGAGCCTGGAAACACCATATATTTT
TRBD1	-	TRBJ2-5	TRBV5-5	CASRLQGEETQYF	TGTGCCAGCAGGTTACAGGGGGAAGAGACCCAGTACTTC
TRBD1	once	TRBJ1-6	TRBV13	CASSLGLRGQGYSPLHF	TGTGCCAGCAGCTTAGGCCTAAGGGGACAGGGTTATTCACCCCTCCACTTT
-	-	TRBJ2-2	TRBV19	CASSIVTGPATGELFF	TGTGCCAGTAGTATAGTCACAGGGCCCGCCACCGGGGAGCTGTTTTTT
TRBD2	-	TRBJ2-5	TRBV9	CASSDAGTSGTQYF	TGTGCCAGCAGTGACGCTGGGACTAGTGGGACCCAGTACTTC
-	-	TRBJ1-4	TRBV10-3	CAISDPTDTNEKLFF	TGTGCCATCAGTGACCCGACAGACACTAATGAAAAACTGTTTTTT
-	-	TRBJ1-1	TRBV11-1	CASSPPRGRTEAFF	TGTGCCAGCAGCCCTCCGAGGGGTCGTACTGAAGCTTTCTTT
-	-	TRBJ1-5	TRBV27	CASRLTASNQPQHF	TGTGCCAGCCGACTAACAGCTTCCAATCAGCCCCAGCATTTT
TRBD2	-	TRBJ2-1	TRBV7-9	CASSISGLVNGEQFF	TGTGCCAGCAGCATATCGGGACTAGTGAATGGTGAGCAGTTCTTC
-	-	TRBJ1-3	TRBV29-1	CSVLGYGNTIYF	TGCAGCGTGTTAGGGTACGGAAACACCATATATTTT
-	few	TRBJ1-6	TRBV11-2	CASSWQNSPLHF	TGTGCCAGCAGTTGGCAAAATTCACCCCTCCACTTT
TRBD2	-	TRBJ2-5	TRBV7-6	CASSRFGTSGSETQYF	TGTGCCAGCAGCAGATTTGGGACTAGCGGGAGCGAGACCCAGTACTTC
-	-	TRBJ2-7	TRBV7-8	CASSFELYEQYF	TGTGCCAGCAGCTTTGAGCTCTACGAGCAGTACTTC
TRBD2	-	TRBJ2-3	TRBV9	CASSPTGLATDTQYF	TGTGCCAGCAGCCCGACTGGACTAGCGACAGATACGCAGTATTTT
-	-	TRBJ1-6	TRBV7-9	CASSRSYGQYNSPLHF	TGTGCCAGCAGTCGCTCGTACGGACAGTATAATTCACCCCTCCACTTT
-	-	TRBJ2-3	TRBV28	CASSIYTLLTNSPRDTQYF	TGTGCCAGCAGTATTTATACCCTCTTGACCAACTCCCCCCGAGATACGCAGTATTTT
TRBD2	-	TRBJ2-1	TRBV5-6	CASSLSYGGESYNEQFF	TGTGCCAGCAGCTTGTCCTATGGGGGGGAATCCTACAATGAGCAGTTCTTC
-	-	TRBJ2-1	TRBV5-4	CASSLSNNEQFF	TGTGCCAGCAGCCTCAGCAACAATGAGCAGTTCTTC
-	once	TRBJ2-5	TRBV27	CASSVGVGGETQYF	TGTGCCAGCAGTGTAGGGGTTGGGGGAGAGACCCAGTACTTC
-	-	TRBJ2-7	TRBV7-9	CASSNDSPAREQYF	TGTGCCAGCAGCAACGACAGCCCGGCGCGGGAGCAGTACTTC